This is a list of T cell receptor beta chains from one sample in a study of control samples from healthy donors and cancer patients. The method was immunoSEQ multiplex PCR; TCRdb's version includes in-frame clones alone and lacks a portion of them. The data show about 180,000 clones, 90% seen once. The material sequenced was blood. The receptors come from a woman aged 45-59 years in good health. CDR3s include the opening cysteine and the closing phenylalanine or tryptophan. The order of the fields is D gene, CDR3 length, V gene, J gene, clone size, CDR3 protein, CDR3 DNA. D genes are given only for firm matches. Not all rows give a size; the values are once, few, many and, for expanded clones, a class.

d_gene: TRBD2; len: 17; v_gene: TRBV5-6; j_gene: TRBJ2-7; abundance: -; CDR3aa: CASSPAGLAGVSYEQYF; CDR3nt: TGTGCCAGCAGCCCCGCGGGACTAGCGGGAGTCTCCTACGAGCAGTACTTC
d_gene: TRBD1; len: 13; v_gene: TRBV6-1; j_gene: TRBJ1-2; abundance: -; CDR3aa: CASSEYRGNGYTF; CDR3nt: TGTGCCAGCAGTGAATACAGGGGGAATGGCTACACCTTC
d_gene: -; len: 14; v_gene: TRBV19; j_gene: TRBJ2-7; abundance: -; CDR3aa: CASSMKPGAYEQYF; CDR3nt: TGTGCCAGTAGTATGAAGCCAGGGGCTTACGAGCAGTACTTC
d_gene: -; len: 13; v_gene: TRBV10-3; j_gene: TRBJ2-1; abundance: once; CDR3aa: CAIVGHPHNEQFF; CDR3nt: TGTGCCATTGTCGGTCATCCTCACAATGAGCAGTTCTTC
d_gene: -; len: 13; v_gene: TRBV10-3; j_gene: TRBJ2-2; abundance: once; CDR3aa: CAISDRVSGELFF; CDR3nt: TGTGCCATCAGTGACAGGGTTTCCGGGGAGCTGTTTTTT
d_gene: -; len: 12; v_gene: TRBV27; j_gene: TRBJ2-3; abundance: -; CDR3aa: CASSLGTDTQYF; CDR3nt: TGTGCCAGCAGTCTTGGCACAGATACGCAGTATTTT
d_gene: TRBD2; len: 17; v_gene: TRBV4-3; j_gene: TRBJ2-3; abundance: -; CDR3aa: CASSHTGTSGITDTQYF; CDR3nt: TGCGCCAGCAGCCATACCGGGACTAGCGGAATCACAGATACGCAGTATTTT
d_gene: -; len: 14; v_gene: TRBV12-5; j_gene: TRBJ2-2; abundance: -; CDR3aa: CASSRASPGGELFF; CDR3nt: TGTGCTAGTTCCCGGGCTAGCCCGGGGGGGGAGCTGTTTTTT
d_gene: -; len: 15; v_gene: TRBV9; j_gene: TRBJ2-1; abundance: -; CDR3aa: CASSVALLDYNEQFF; CDR3nt: TGTGCCAGCAGCGTAGCCTTACTCGATTACAATGAGCAGTTCTTC
d_gene: -; len: 15; v_gene: TRBV11-2; j_gene: TRBJ1-2; abundance: -; CDR3aa: CASSLEGRVYYGYTF; CDR3nt: TGTGCCAGCAGCTTAGAAGGACGAGTATACTATGGCTACACCTTC
d_gene: TRBD2; len: 19; v_gene: TRBV5-1; j_gene: TRBJ2-2; abundance: -; CDR3aa: CASSLGPSGAGANTGELFF; CDR3nt: TGCGCCAGCAGCTTGGGACCCTCCGGAGCGGGAGCGAACACCGGGGAGCTGTTTTTT
d_gene: -; len: 17; v_gene: TRBV7-6; j_gene: TRBJ2-1; abundance: -; CDR3aa: CASSSIRDPAKGNEQFF; CDR3nt: TGTGCCAGCAGCTCAATCCGGGACCCCGCTAAGGGCAATGAGCAGTTCTTC
d_gene: TRBD2; len: 15; v_gene: TRBV7-3; j_gene: TRBJ2-3; abundance: -; CDR3aa: CASSLSAGVADTQYF; CDR3nt: TGTGCCAGCAGCTTATCGGCGGGAGTTGCAGATACGCAGTATTTT
d_gene: -; len: 14; v_gene: TRBV7-8; j_gene: TRBJ1-1; abundance: -; CDR3aa: CASSLVTGNTEAFF; CDR3nt: TGTGCCAGCAGCTTAGTAACTGGGAACACTGAAGCTTTCTTT